This entry lists 28 T cell receptor beta chains sequenced from one sample in a study of identical twins. MiXCR, run by TCRdb on the 5' RACE reads, gives a single entry per CDR3 protein. The sample holds about 900,000 distinct CDR3 sequences, roughly an eighth seen once. This sample also appeared in a second study, on yellow fever vaccine responses in identical twins.

The sequencing input was PBMCs. These receptors all come from a woman younger than 35 in good health.

This clonotype was counted only a few times. The rearrangement links TRBV28 to TRBJ2-7, with D possibly being TRBD2 (5 bases). The CDR3 contains 15 residues. Germline lookup yields CDR1 MDHEN and CDR2 SYDVKM. V shed 6 bases and J shed 1 base, with 16 bases lying between them. The CDR3 DNA reads as TGTGCCAGCAGAACGAGAATAGCGCCTTCCTACGAGCAGTACTTC. It is translated as CASRTRIAPSYEQYF.

This clonotype has just a few counts. The CDR3 nucleotides read TGTGCCAGCAGTTCCGGACCCTACGAGCAGTACGTC. Amino acids: CASSSGPYEQYV. V and J are TRBV12-3 or TRBV12-4 and TRBJ2-7; D is unclear. Between the trimmed V and J ends, which lost 4 bases and 2 bases, there was a span of 6 bases. The CDR3 extends over 12 amino acids.

This clonotype has just a few counts. V is TRBV9 and J is TRBJ1-2; D ambiguous. CDR1 is SGDLS and CDR2 is YYNGEE in the germline V gene. The germline V and J ends were trimmed by 2 bases and 8 bases, with 19 bases remaining between them. The length of the CDR3 is 15 residues. This CDR3 reads CASSVEWRRNQGYTF. DNA for the CDR3: TGTGCCAGCAGCGTTGAATGGAGGAGAAACCAGGGCTACACCTTC.

V and J are TRBV29-1 and TRBJ2-2, with 9 bases matching TRBD2. The CDR3 runs 14 residues. Trimming removed 6 bases from V and 2 bases from J; junction bases left unmatched: 4. Germline V CDR1 and CDR2: SQVTM, ANQGSEA. The chain's CDR3 is CSVGLATNTGELFF. The CDR3 coding sequence is TGCAGCGTCGGACTAGCGACAAACACCGGGGAGCTGTTTTTT.

V usage is TRBV7-9 and J usage is TRBJ2-1; D is uncertain. This CDR3 contains 13 residues. The V and J ends lost 0 bases and 8 bases respectively, with 8 bases between them. Germline loops: CDR1 SEHNR, CDR2 FQNEAQ (reference sequence). Here the CDR3 DNA reads TGTGCCAGCAGCTTAGCGCCCCCGGATGAGCAGTTCTTC. Protein: CASSLAPPDEQFF.

The sample holds a few counts of this clonotype. The V and J genes are TRBV7-2 and TRBJ1-4, with TRBD1 matching over 9 bases. Unmatched junction bases numbered 7, after V lost 5 bases and J lost 6 bases. Germline lookup yields CDR1 SGHTA and CDR2 FQGNSA. The CDR3 is 15 residues long. The chain's CDR3 is CASSPKTGGDEKLFF. CDR3 coding DNA: TGTGCCAGCAGCCCCAAGACAGGGGGGGATGAAAAACTGTTTTTT.

This clonotype was counted at least ten times. This chain connects TRBV2 to TRBJ2-1, with a tentative D call TRBD1 (6 bases). The CDR3 is 13 residues long. V was shortened by 4 bases and J by 9 bases, with 13 bases between the two germline ends. The germline gives CDR1 SNHLY, CDR2 FYNNEI. The CDR3 loop reads CASSVQQGTEQFF. The CDR3 DNA sequence: TGTGCCAGCAGTGTCCAGCAGGGGACTGAGCAGTTCTTC. The entire variable domain, with the rest obtained from reference TRBV2 and TRBJ2-1, is as follows: EPEVTQTPSHQVTQMGQEVILRCVPISNHLYFYWYRQILGQKVEFLVSFYNNEISEKSEIFDDQFSVERPDGSNFTLKIRSTKLEDSAMYFCASSVQQGTEQFFGPGTRLTVL.

This clonotype was recorded a few times. CDR3: CAISELQGNTIYF. The CDR3 region has the DNA TGTGCCATCAGTGAGCTTCAAGGAAACACCATATATTTT. J is TRBJ1-3 and V is TRBV10-3; no clear D gene. This CDR3 is 13 amino acids long. Germline V CDR1 and CDR2: ENHRY, SYGVKD. Trimming removed 2 bases from V and 4 bases from J, with 6 bases in between.

The chain joins TRBV6-1 to TRBJ1-2; TRBD1 is a possible D gene (6 bases). The CDR3 is made up of 14 amino acids. V lost 0 bases and J 4 bases, leaving 9 bases between the germline ends. The germline V gene encodes CDR1 MNHNS and CDR2 SASEGT. Written as DNA, the CDR3 is TGTGCCAGCAGTGAAGCGACGGACAGCTATGGCTACACCTTC. Residues: CASSEATDSYGYTF.

The sample holds a few counts of this clonotype. The chain carries TRBV11-1 and TRBJ1-6, with 9 positions matching TRBD1. This CDR3 is built from 15 residues. Germline V lookup: CDR1 SGHAT, CDR2 FQDESV (reference sequence). Trimming at V came to 4 bases and at J to 4 bases, leaving 2 bases not matched to a gene. CDR3 in DNA: TGTGCCAGCAGCTCCGGGACAGGGTATAATTCACCCCTCCACTTT. It specifies CASSSGTGYNSPLHF.

This clonotype occurred a few times. The chain combines TRBV15 with TRBJ2-1; 8 positions agree with TRBD1. V was clipped by 3 bases and J by 9 bases; unmatched bases: 10. CDR1 and CDR2 (germline): LNHNV, YYDKDF (reference sequence). The CDR3 contains 15 residues. CDR3 residues: CATSSDRDRPGEQFF. In DNA form, the CDR3 reads TGTGCCACCAGCAGTGACCGGGACAGGCCCGGTGAGCAGTTCTTC.

The chain combines TRBV28 with TRBJ1-5; a possible D gene is TRBD1 (6 bases). The CDR3 is made up of 18 amino acids. Per the germline V gene, CDR1 is MDHEN and CDR2 is SYDVKM. V lost 3 bases, J lost 2 bases, and 20 bases lay in between. The CDR3 coding sequence is TGTGCCAGCAGTTTCTACGGACAGACCTCTTCGGGCAATCAGCCCCAGCATTTT. Encoded protein: CASSFYGQTSSGNQPQHF.

V and J are TRBV29-1 and TRBJ2-1, with TRBD1 matching 9 bases. Trimming at V came to 7 bases and at J to 8 bases, leaving 6 bases not matched to a gene. The CDR3 extends over 12 amino acids. Germline V gene sequence: CDR1 SQVTM, CDR2 ANQGSEA. As DNA, the CDR3 is TGCAGCGCGGACAGGGGAGATCATGAGCAGTTCTTC. This gives the protein CSADRGDHEQFF.

CDR3 nucleotides: TGTGCCAGCAGCACCTCTCTCCGGACTAGCGGGAGGGCCTTTGTATGGGACACCGGGGAGCTGTTTTTT. The encoded protein is CASSTSLRTSGRAFVWDTGELFF. This chain connects TRBV7-2 to TRBJ2-2; 15 bases fit TRBD2. The CDR3 has 23 amino acids. Unmatched junction bases numbered 22, after V lost 5 bases and J lost 3 bases. The germline CDR1 and CDR2 sequences are SGHTA and FQGNSA.

In its sample, this clonotype was seen a few times. This sequence joins TRBV14 and TRBJ2-5, with D perhaps TRBD1 or TRBD2 (5 bases each). The germline CDR1 and CDR2 sequences are SGHDN and FVKESK. V was pared by 0 bases and J by 1 base, with 12 bases between. There are 16 residues in the CDR3. This CDR3 reads CASSQDLGRIQETQYF. CDR3 DNA: TGTGCCAGCAGCCAAGATTTGGGACGAATCCAAGAGACCCAGTACTTC.

V and J are TRBV7-9 and TRBJ2-7, with no clear D. Germline V lookup: CDR1 SEHNR, CDR2 FQNEAQ (reference sequence). The ends were cut back, 1 base at V and 2 bases at J, with 18 bases in the middle. CDR3 length: 17 residues. The CDR3 nucleotides read TGTGCCAGCAGCTTAGGCGACGGGTCAGAACGTGCCTACGAGCAGTACTTC. Translated: CASSLGDGSERAYEQYF.

V is TRBV28 and J is TRBJ2-1, with D possibly being TRBD1 or TRBD2 (5 bases each). The V end lost 5 bases, the J end lost 5 bases, and 19 bases lay between the germline ends. Per the germline V gene, CDR1 is MDHEN and CDR2 is SYDVKM. This CDR3 is 16 amino acids long. CDR3 amino acids: CASSTLTSGGNNEQFF. CDR3 bases: TGTGCCAGCAGTACCCTAACTAGTGGGGGAAACAATGAGCAGTTCTTC.

This clonotype was observed a handful of times. The chain has TRBV20-1 and TRBJ2-3; a weak D match, TRBD1 (6 bases). The CDR3 consists of 15 residues. CDR1 is DFQATT, CDR2 SNEGSKA, per germline (reference sequence). V was trimmed by 1 base and J by 2 bases, leaving 13 bases between them. CDR3 loop: CSARGSQGDTDTQYF. CDR3 coding DNA: TGCAGTGCTAGAGGCTCACAGGGAGACACAGATACGCAGTATTTT.

The rearrangement links TRBV28 to TRBJ1-1; TRBD1 agrees at 10 bases. After removal of 5 bases from V and 6 bases from J, the junction contained 15 bases not matched to a gene. The CDR3 runs to 17 residues. Germline lookup yields CDR1 MDHEN and CDR2 SYDVKM. The CDR3 protein is CASSRLRDRGLSAEAFF. The CDR3 DNA is TGTGCCAGCAGTCGCCTCCGGGACAGGGGACTTAGCGCTGAAGCTTTCTTT.

A few counts support this clonotype. The rearrangement uses TRBV5-1 and TRBJ2-1; D gene uncertain. The CDR3 covers 15 residues. V lost 0 bases to trimming and J lost 4 bases, with 11 bases between them. Germline V gene sequence: CDR1 SGHRS, CDR2 YFSETQ. The CDR3 nucleotides are TGCGCCAGCAGCTTGGGGACCCAAAATTACAATGAGCAGTTCTTC. Encoded protein: CASSLGTQNYNEQFF.

The chain combines TRBV7-9 with TRBJ2-1; D gene ambiguous. Germline CDR1 SEHNR, CDR2 FQNEAQ (reference sequence). The V and J ends lost 5 bases and 8 bases respectively, with 7 bases between them. This CDR3 comprises 11 residues. This CDR3 is CASSPVDEQFF. The CDR3 DNA sequence: TGTGCCAGCAGCCCCGTCGATGAGCAGTTCTTC.

In its sample, this clonotype was seen many times. V and J are TRBV7-8 and TRBJ2-7, with 11 bases fitting TRBD2. This CDR3 is built from 16 residues. The V and J ends lost 4 bases and 4 bases, in that order; junction bases with no gene match: 9. Germline V gene data show CDR1 as SGHVS and CDR2 as FQNEAQ. In DNA, the CDR3 is TGTGCCAGCAGCTCTCAACTAGCGGGAGCGTCGTACGAGCAGTACTTC. Amino acids: CASSSQLAGASYEQYF.

This clonotype has just a few counts. The gene calls are TRBV6-5 and TRBJ2-3; 11 bases align to TRBD1. Germline V CDR1 and CDR2: MNHEY, SVGAGI. This CDR3 comprises 15 residues. V was pared by 4 bases and J by 7 bases, with 7 bases of the junction left unmatched. The CDR3, as DNA: TGTGCCAGCAGTTTCGGGGACAGGGGGATGAATACGCAGTATTTT. This encodes CASSFGDRGMNTQYF.

The V gene is TRBV18, the J gene TRBJ2-7; either TRBD1 or TRBD2 may fit D (5 bases each). V lost 2 bases and J 7 bases, leaving 21 bases between the germline ends. The germline CDR1 and CDR2 sequences are KGHSH and LQKENI. This CDR3 spans 16 amino acids. Here the CDR3 DNA reads TGTGCCAGCTCACCAGGACCCCGCCGGGACGAGGGGGAGCAGTACGTC. This translates into CASSPGPRRDEGEQYV.

This clonotype was detected many times. J is TRBJ2-3 and V is TRBV7-9, with D possibly matching TRBD2 (6 bases). V lost 9 bases and J lost 5, with 12 bases in between. This CDR3 has 12 amino acids. Germline V lookup: CDR1 SEHNR, CDR2 FQNEAQ (reference sequence). CDR3 in DNA: TGTGCCAGTCTCTCCGGGGGAGATACGCAGTATTTT. Protein product: CASLSGGDTQYF.

The chain joins TRBV6-1 to TRBJ1-5; TRBD1 matches at 10 bases. The germline V gene has CDR1 MNHNS and CDR2 SASEGT. Trimming at V came to 6 bases and at J to 7 bases, leaving 9 bases not matched to a gene. The CDR3 consists of 15 residues. The CDR3 loop reads CASSEETGGYQPQHF. The CDR3 coding sequence is TGTGCCAGCAGCGAGGAGACAGGGGGCTACCAGCCCCAGCATTTT.

In the case of this clonotype: A read error may explain this, as a much larger clone is one base away. V gene TRBV5-1 combines with J gene TRBJ2-2; D is unclear. The V end was cut by 1 base, the J end by 7 bases, with 5 bases between. The CDR3 sequence is 12 residues long. Looked up from germline, CDR1 is SGHRS and CDR2 is YFSETQ. The CDR3 sequence: CASSLPGGELFF. CDR3 nucleotide sequence: TGCGCCAGCAGCTTGCCCGGCGGGGAGCTGTTTTTT.

This clonotype appeared a few times. The chain employs TRBV12-3 or TRBV12-4 and TRBJ1-4, with a tentative D call TRBD1 (5 bases). CDR3 size: 13 residues. Trimming removed 4 bases at V and 5 bases at J, with 8 bases between. The CDR3 protein is CASSSTDNEKLFF. Written as DNA, the CDR3 is TGTGCCAGCAGTTCGACAGACAATGAAAAACTGTTTTTT.